These 28 T cell receptor beta chains were sequenced from one sample in a study of T-cell memory formation after mild COVID-19. TCRdb passed the 5' RACE reads through MiXCR, listing each CDR3 protein once. The top ten clones hold roughly 21% of a sample with around 430,000 distinct CDR3 sequences, about 17% of them seen once. Sequencing input: PBMCs or a T cell subset sorted from them (not recorded which). These TCRs come from a man between 18 and 29 years old who had mild COVID-19 (a few samples of this study predate the infection). Cell type and time point are not known.

V and J are TRBV7-2 and TRBJ2-1; either TRBD1 or TRBD2 may fit D (5 bases each). The length of the CDR3 is 15 residues. Per the germline V gene, CDR1 is SGHTA and CDR2 is FQGNSA. The V gene lost 5 bases and the J gene lost 2 bases, with 13 bases spanning the gap. The CDR3 region is CASSPGASPYNEQFF. In DNA form, the CDR3 reads TGTGCCAGCAGCCCCGGGGCTAGCCCCTACAATGAGCAGTTCTTC.

This clonotype was recorded a few times. V usage is TRBV5-5 and J usage is TRBJ1-5; the match to TRBD1 covers 8 bases. After removal of 4 bases from V and 5 bases from J, the junction contained 5 bases not matched to a gene. The CDR3 length is 14 residues. Germline-derived CDR1 and CDR2 are SGHKS and YYEKEE (reference sequence). The CDR3: CASSIGQGHQPQHF. The CDR3 nucleotides are TGTGCCAGCAGCATAGGACAGGGCCATCAGCCCCAGCATTTT.

The CDR3, as DNA: TGTGCCAGCACTATTTCGAGCTCTGGAAACACCATATATTTT. Residues: CASTISSSGNTIYF. This rearrangement joins TRBV7-9 to TRBJ1-3; D not resolved. The V gene lost 7 bases and the J gene lost 0 bases, with 10 bases spanning the gap. The germline V gene encodes CDR1 SEHNR and CDR2 FQNEAQ (reference sequence). The CDR3 has 14 residues.

The rearrangement joins TRBV7-2 to TRBJ2-3, with 10 bases identical to TRBD2. Germline CDR1 and CDR2: SGHTA and FQGNSA. This CDR3 has 16 residues. V gave up 5 bases and J gave up 1 base; unmatched junction bases: 6. CDR3 DNA: TGTGCCAGCAGCCCCAGACTAGCGGGCCGCACAGATACGCAGTATTTT. Translating gives CASSPRLAGRTDTQYF.

This clonotype was observed a handful of times. The rearrangement links TRBV12-3 or TRBV12-4 to TRBJ2-7, with 7 positions matching TRBD2. J lost 5 bases, V lost 0 bases, and 7 bases had no gene match. This CDR3 is 15 amino acids long. The CDR3 protein is CASSLAYYSGDEQYF. CDR3 sequence (DNA): TGTGCCAGCAGTTTAGCGTATTACAGCGGGGACGAGCAGTACTTC.

This clonotype was found a few times. This rearrangement joins TRBV30 to TRBJ1-4, with 8 bases matching TRBD1. The CDR3 is 14 amino acids. Germline CDR1 and CDR2: GTSNPN and SVGIG (reference sequence). After removal of 5 bases from V and 7 bases from J, the junction contained 9 bases not matched to a gene. The chain's CDR3 is CAWRKTGESEKLFF. For the CDR3, the DNA is TGTGCCTGGCGTAAGACAGGGGAGAGTGAAAAACTGTTTTTT.

The rearrangement links TRBV5-4 to TRBJ2-3; D call uncertain. This CDR3 spans 12 amino acids. V gave up 10 bases and J gave up 1 base, with 10 bases separating them. The germline V gene has CDR1 SGHNT and CDR2 YYREEE (reference sequence). The CDR3 is CAVGRGTDTQYF. CDR3 coding DNA: TGTGCCGTCGGACGGGGCACAGATACGCAGTATTTT.

J is TRBJ2-1 and V is TRBV20-1; D possibly corresponds to TRBD2 (7 bases). The CDR3 loop spans 16 amino acids. Between the trimmed V and J ends, which lost 0 bases and 7 bases, there was a span of 19 bases. Germline lookup yields CDR1 DFQATT and CDR2 SNEGSKA (reference sequence). The CDR3 protein is CSAREIGGGPRNEQFF. The DNA of the CDR3 is TGCAGTGCTAGAGAAATAGGGGGGGGCCCACGGAATGAGCAGTTCTTC.

V usage is TRBV6-1 and J usage is TRBJ2-2, with 10 positions matching TRBD1. Germline V CDR1 and CDR2: MNHNS, SASEGT. Trimming at V came to 10 bases and at J to 5 bases, leaving 13 bases not matched to a gene. The CDR3 has 16 amino acids. Written as DNA, the CDR3 is TGTGCCACCTACTCCCCGGGACAGGGGATAACCGGGGAGCTGTTTTTT. This gives the protein CATYSPGQGITGELFF.

Ten or more counts support this clonotype. V and J are TRBV5-1 and TRBJ2-7; possibly TRBD1 for D (6 bases). CDR3 length: 14 amino acids. Deletions cut 5 bases from V and 2 bases from J, with 14 bases between. Germline V gene lookup returns CDR1 SGHRS and CDR2 YFSETQ. For the CDR3, the DNA is TGCGCCAGCAGTCCCAGGACAGAGACCTACGAGCAGTACTTC. This codes for CASSPRTETYEQYF.

This clonotype was seen repeatedly, ten times or more. The rearrangement links TRBV7-2 to TRBJ2-1; D may be TRBD1 (6 bases). This CDR3 region has 16 residues. Trimming shortened V by 2 bases and J by 7 bases, and 18 bases separated the two germline ends. Germline CDR1 and CDR2: SGHTA and FQGNSA. CDR3: CASSLILDSGLNEQFF. CDR3 DNA sequence: TGTGCCAGCAGCTTAATTCTGGACAGCGGTCTAAATGAGCAGTTCTTC.

V is TRBV2 and J is TRBJ1-1, with 9 nucleotides matching TRBD1. There are 14 residues in the CDR3. The V gene's germline CDR1 is SNHLY and CDR2 FYNNEI. Trimming took 6 bases from V and 5 from J; bases not matched to a gene: 7. The CDR3 spells CASRGQGRATEAFF. DNA for the CDR3: TGTGCCAGCAGGGGACAGGGACGGGCGACTGAAGCTTTCTTT.

J is TRBJ1-1 and V is TRBV5-1; D is undetermined. Germline CDR1 is SGHRS and CDR2 is YFSETQ. CDR3 length: 13 residues. The V and J ends lost 3 bases and 0 bases respectively, with 6 bases between them. CDR3 sequence: CASSYILNTEAFF. DNA of the CDR3: TGCGCCAGCAGCTACATCCTGAACACTGAAGCTTTCTTT.

V gene TRBV10-3 combines with J gene TRBJ1-2; D unclear. Looked up from germline, CDR1 is ENHRY and CDR2 is SYGVKD. This CDR3 spans 11 amino acids. Trimming shortened V by 0 bases and J by 8 bases, and 4 bases separated the two germline ends. CDR3 protein: CAISESTGYTF. The CDR3 DNA is TGTGCCATCAGTGAGTCGACAGGCTACACCTTC.

This clonotype was seen more than once but under ten times. This rearrangement joins TRBV10-2 to TRBJ2-7, with D possibly being TRBD2 (6 bases). The germline V gene encodes CDR1 WSHSY and CDR2 SAAADI. This CDR3 region has 15 residues. With 6 bases removed from V and 0 bases from J, the gap between germline ends came to 15 bases. In nucleotides, the CDR3 is TGCGCCAGCAGGAGACTGGGGGGAAGCTCCTACGAGCAGTACTTC. Translation gives CASRRLGGSSYEQYF.

CDR3 in amino acids: CASLARGVDTDTQYF. The CDR3 DNA reads TGCGCCAGCCTGGCGCGGGGGGTTGACACAGATACGCAGTATTTT. The V and J genes are TRBV5-1 and TRBJ2-3, with TRBD2 matching 8 bases. CDR1 is SGHRS, CDR2 YFSETQ, per germline. The length of the CDR3 is 15 residues. V was clipped by 7 bases and J by 2 bases; unmatched bases: 9. The whole variable domain, remainder taken from reference TRBV5-1 and TRBJ2-3, is KAGVTQTPRYLIKTRGQQVTLSCSPISGHRSVSWYQQTPGQGLQFLFEYFSETQRNKGNFPGRFSGRQFSNSRSEMNVSTLELGDSALYLCASLARGVDTDTQYFGPGTRLTVL.

In this sample, this clonotype turned up a few times. The chain recombines TRBV6-6 with TRBJ1-1; D remains unclear. V lost 7 bases to trimming and J lost 6 bases, with 21 bases between them. Germline V gene sequence: CDR1 MNHNY, CDR2 SVGAGI (reference sequence). The CDR3 spans 15 residues. The CDR3 DNA sequence: TGTGCCAGCACCTTACGATTGGGAATTAGTGCTGAAGCTTTCTTT. This encodes CASTLRLGISAEAFF.

The V and J genes are TRBV12-3 or TRBV12-4 and TRBJ2-6; 7 bases match TRBD1. V lost 6 bases, J lost 4 bases, and 3 bases stayed unmatched. This CDR3 has 14 residues. CDR3 bases: TGTGCCAGCAGGGGGACAGACGGGGCCAACGTCCTGACTTTC. Its translation: CASRGTDGANVLTF.

This clonotype was observed many times. The rearrangement joins TRBV5-1 to TRBJ2-3; tentatively, D is TRBD2 (6 bases). The CDR3 totals 14 residues. Germline lookup yields CDR1 SGHRS and CDR2 YFSETQ. The V and J ends lost 0 bases and 3 bases respectively, with 8 bases between them. The CDR3 nucleotides are TGCGCCAGCAGCTTGGCGGGGGATACAGATACGCAGTATTTT. Translation: CASSLAGDTDTQYF. Full variable domain (remainder filled in from reference TRBV5-1 and TRBJ2-3): KAGVTQTPRYLIKTRGQQVTLSCSPISGHRSVSWYQQTPGQGLQFLFEYFSETQRNKGNFPGRFSGRQFSNSRSEMNVSTLELGDSALYLCASSLAGDTDTQYFGPGTRLTVL.

There are a few counts of this clonotype. This chain connects TRBV5-1 to TRBJ2-3; 10 bases agree with TRBD2. Trimming removed 0 bases from V and 4 bases from J; junction bases left unmatched: 5. Germline assignment: CDR1 SGHRS and CDR2 YFSETQ. The CDR3 is 16 residues long. The CDR3 DNA sequence: TGCGCCAGCAGCTTGGATAGCGGGGGGAATGCAGATACGCAGTATTTT. It translates to CASSLDSGGNADTQYF.

J is TRBJ2-7 and V is TRBV7-9; perhaps TRBD1 as D (5 bases). Germline CDR1 reads SEHNR; CDR2 reads FQNEAQ (reference sequence). The length of the CDR3 is 15 residues. The ends were cut back, 1 base at V and 2 bases at J, with 12 bases in the middle. The CDR3 is CASSLGPGCTYEQYV. The DNA of the CDR3 is TGTGCCAGCAGCTTAGGGCCAGGGTGTACCTACGAGCAGTACGTC.

The CDR3 region is CASSLAQGARAFF. CDR3 DNA: TGCGCCAGCAGCTTGGCGCAGGGGGCTAGAGCTTTCTTT. This chain uses TRBV5-1 with TRBJ1-1, with 8 bases aligning to TRBD1. V shed 0 bases, J shed 10 bases, and the junction held 5 bases outside the gene matches. CDR3 size: 13 residues. The V gene's germline CDR1 is SGHRS and CDR2 YFSETQ. Complete variable domain (other parts from reference TRBV5-1 and TRBJ1-1): KAGVTQTPRYLIKTRGQQVTLSCSPISGHRSVSWYQQTPGQGLQFLFEYFSETQRNKGNFPGRFSGRQFSNSRSEMNVSTLELGDSALYLCASSLAQGARAFFGQGTRLTVV.

J is TRBJ1-1 and V is TRBV7-9; D gene uncertain. From germline, CDR1 is SEHNR and CDR2 FQNEAQ (reference sequence). V lost 7 bases and J lost 4, with 7 bases in between. The CDR3 contains 11 residues. The CDR3 region is CASTPVTEAFF. CDR3 DNA sequence: TGTGCCAGCACCCCGGTCACTGAAGCTTTCTTT. Full variable domain (rest looked up from reference TRBV7-9 and TRBJ1-1): DTGVSQNPRHKITKRGQNVTFRCDPISEHNRLYWYRQTLGQGPEFLTYFQNEAQLEKSRLLSDRFSAERPKGSFSTLEIQRTEQGDSAMYLCASTPVTEAFFGQGTRLTVV.

This clonotype was counted a few times. For the CDR3, the DNA is TGTGCCAGCAGCTTCGGGACAACCAACACCGGGGAGCTGTTTTTT. Translated: CASSFGTTNTGELFF. The rearrangement uses TRBV11-3 and TRBJ2-2, with D possibly TRBD1 on 6 matching bases. V shed 3 bases and J shed 2 bases, with 10 bases lying between them. This CDR3 is built from 15 residues. Germline V CDR1 and CDR2: SGHNT, YENEEA. The variable domain in full, with the rest retrieved from reference TRBV11-3 and TRBJ2-2, is EAGVVQSPRYKIIEKKQPVAFWCNPISGHNTLYWYLQNLGQGPELLIRYENEEAVDDSQLPKDRFSAERLKGVDSTLKIQPAELGDSAVYLCASSFGTTNTGELFFGEGSRLTVL.

The chain has TRBV5-1 and TRBJ2-3, with 9 positions matching TRBD2. Trimming at V came to 1 base and at J to 4 bases, leaving 7 bases not matched to a gene. Germline V gene data show CDR1 as SGHRS and CDR2 as YFSETQ. The CDR3 sequence is 16 residues long. Written as DNA, the CDR3 is TGCGCCAGCAGCTTGCCGCGGGGGGGCGGGGCAGATACGCAGTATTTT. This translates into CASSLPRGGGADTQYF.

This clonotype occurred many times. This sequence joins TRBV4-3 and TRBJ2-4; 7 positions agree with TRBD2. Germline V gives CDR1 LGHNA, CDR2 YSLEER. The CDR3 contains 16 residues. The ends lost 4 bases at V and 1 base at J; junction bases unmatched: 7. CDR3: CASSPLLGGAKNIQYF. In nucleotides, the CDR3 is TGCGCCAGCAGCCCCTTACTCGGGGGGGCCAAAAACATTCAGTACTTC.

The chain carries TRBV7-6 and TRBJ2-5, with 9 bases identical to TRBD2. The V gene end was trimmed by 1 base and the J gene end by 4 bases; junction bases not matched to a gene: 7. The germline V gene has CDR1 SGHVS and CDR2 FNYEAQ. CDR3 size: 16 residues. CDR3 in DNA: TGTGCCAGCAGCTTAGTCAGTAGCGGGGGCCTAGAGACCCAGTACTTC. Translating gives CASSLVSSGGLETQYF. The whole variable domain, filled in from reference TRBV7-6 and TRBJ2-5, reads GAGVSQSPRYKVTKRGQDVALRCDPISGHVSLYWYRQALGQGPEFLTYFNYEAQQDKSGLPNDRFSAERPEGSISTLTIQRTEQRDSAMYRCASSLVSSGGLETQYFGPGTRLLVL.

The gene calls are TRBV7-9 and TRBJ2-5; D might be TRBD2 (6 bases). V was pared by 5 bases and J by 3 bases, with 10 bases between. Germline CDR1 SEHNR, CDR2 FQNEAQ (reference sequence). The CDR3 is 13 residues long. CDR3 loop: CASSRGLEETQYF. CDR3 coding DNA: TGTGCCAGCAGCCGGGGACTTGAAGAGACCCAGTACTTC.